The 13 T cell receptor beta chains below all came from one sample that was sequenced in a study of blood T cell repertoires in COVID-19. Generated by immunoSEQ multiplex PCR, the TCRdb table keeps only in-frame clones and is missing some. The sample lists just over 75,000 clones; 84% were seen once. Sequenced material: peripheral blood. All receptors come from a middle-aged man with acute or convalescent COVID-19.

J is TRBJ1-3 and V is TRBV3-1 (or the pseudogene TRBV3-2), with a weak D call TRBD1 (6 bases). V dropped 3 bases and J dropped 0 bases, with 12 bases sitting between them. This CDR3 has 16 residues. Per germline, CDR1 LGHDT and CDR2 YNNKEL (reference sequence). CDR3 in amino acids: CASSHEMTGSGNTIYF. CDR3 in DNA: TGTGCCAGCAGCCATGAAATGACAGGCTCTGGAAACACCATATATTTT.

This chain connects TRBV10-2 to TRBJ2-1; 7 bases line up with TRBD2. Germline V gene lookup returns CDR1 WSHSY and CDR2 SAAADI. With V trimmed by 3 bases and J by 6 bases, 5 bases remained unmatched. This CDR3 is 14 amino acids long. CDR3 bases: TGCGCCAGCAGTGATCTGCGGGGGATCAATGAGCAGTTCTTC. As protein: CASSDLRGINEQFF.

The chain employs TRBV29-1 and TRBJ2-2; weak D call: TRBD1 (6 bases). V was shortened by 0 bases and J by 3 bases, with 14 bases between the two germline ends. The CDR3 loop spans 16 amino acids. The germline gives CDR1 SQVTM, CDR2 ANQGSEA. In DNA, the CDR3 is TGCAGCGTTGAAGACCAAGCTGACAGGCACACCGGGGAGCTGTTTTTT. Protein product: CSVEDQADRHTGELFF.

The V call is TRBV27, the J call TRBJ1-1, with D tentatively TRBD1 (6 bases). Germline CDR1 MNHEY, CDR2 SMNVEV (reference sequence). V was pared by 0 bases and J by 1 base, with 12 bases between. This CDR3 has 16 residues. In nucleotides, the CDR3 is TGTGCCAGCAGTTTATCAGGGGGAAGGCGGAACACTGAAGCTTTCTTT. Translating gives CASSLSGGRRNTEAFF.

The J gene is TRBJ2-1, the V gene TRBV6-2 or TRBV6-3; TRBD2 might be the D (5 bases). Between the trimmed V and J ends, which lost 5 bases and 6 bases, there was a span of 23 bases. From germline, CDR1 is MNHEY and CDR2 SVGEGT. The CDR3 has 17 amino acids. Here the CDR3 reads CASSHLGRAPLVNEQFF. The CDR3 region has the DNA TGTGCCAGCAGTCACTTAGGGCGGGCGCCCTTGGTCAATGAGCAGTTCTTC.

This chain links TRBV7-8 with TRBJ2-3; D is possibly TRBD1 (6 bases). The CDR3 covers 13 residues. Germline V gene sequence: CDR1 SGHVS, CDR2 FQNEAQ. V lost 4 bases and J 5 bases, leaving 10 bases between the germline ends. The CDR3 nucleotides are TGTGCCAGCAGCTCAGAGGGGGTAGATACGCAGTATTTT. Its protein is CASSSEGVDTQYF.

The V gene is TRBV18, the J gene TRBJ1-6; 9 bases line up with TRBD1. Germline values: CDR1 KGHSH, CDR2 LQKENI. The CDR3 contains 15 residues. Trimming removed 0 bases from V and 7 bases from J; junction bases left unmatched: 1. The CDR3 sequence: CASSPPTGGNSPLHF. The CDR3 region has the DNA TGTGCCAGCTCACCACCGACAGGGGGGAATTCACCCCTCCACTTT.

The rearrangement links TRBV18 to TRBJ2-3; 11 positions match TRBD2. Germline-derived CDR1 and CDR2 are KGHSH and LQKENI. The ends lost 0 bases at V and 3 bases at J; junction bases unmatched: 8. This CDR3 has 18 residues. Here the CDR3 reads CASSPPMTSGDHTDTQYF. The DNA of the CDR3 is TGTGCCAGCTCACCACCGATGACTAGCGGGGACCATACAGATACGCAGTATTTT.

The genes are TRBV7-2 and TRBJ1-2, with no clear D. The CDR3 is 14 residues long. V was cut by 1 base and J by 4 bases, with 10 bases left in between. Per germline, CDR1 SGHTA and CDR2 FQGNSA. In nucleotides, the CDR3 is TGTGCCAGCAGCTTAGGGGCGGGAGCCTATGGCTACACCTTC. Its protein product is CASSLGAGAYGYTF.

This clone was detected once. The chain recombines TRBV5-4 with TRBJ2-1; 8 nucleotides align to TRBD1. Germline CDR1 and CDR2: SGHNT and YYREEE (reference sequence). The CDR3 runs 16 residues. J was trimmed by 0 bases and V by 4 bases; bases with no gene match: 6. The CDR3, as DNA: TGTGCCAGCAGCCCGGCCGGGACAGGCTCCTACAATGAGCAGTTCTTC. Translation gives CASSPAGTGSYNEQFF. The variable domain in full, with the rest retrieved from reference TRBV5-4 and TRBJ2-1, is ETGVTQSPTHLIKTRGQQVTLRCSSQSGHNTVSWYQQALGQGPQFIFQYYREEENGRGNFPPRFSGLQFPNYSSELNVNALELDDSALYLCASSPAGTGSYNEQFFGPGTRLTVL.

The V and J genes are TRBV5-6 and TRBJ1-2; no firm D call. Per germline, CDR1 SGHDT and CDR2 YYEEEE. The CDR3 covers 14 residues. Trimming cost V 0 bases and J 4 bases, with 10 bases left between them. As DNA, the CDR3 is TGTGCCAGCAGCTTGGCCGGCGGCCCCTATGGCTACACCTTC. It encodes CASSLAGGPYGYTF.

This clone was observed a single time. The chain combines TRBV19 with TRBJ2-7, with a tentative D call TRBD1 (6 bases). V shed 9 bases and J shed 6 bases, with 24 bases lying between them. From germline, CDR1 is LNHDA and CDR2 SQIVND (reference sequence). CDR3 length: 15 residues. The CDR3, as DNA: TGTGCCAGCGCTCTGAGGTTGGGGGCGGCTCGCGAGCAGTACTTC. This codes for CASALRLGAAREQYF.

This chain links TRBV6-2 or TRBV6-3 with TRBJ1-5; no clear D gene. Looked up from germline, CDR1 is MNHEY and CDR2 is SVGEGT. V lost 4 bases and J lost 1, with 8 bases in between. The CDR3 totals 14 residues. The CDR3 loop is CASSFHFSNQPQHF. In DNA, the CDR3 is TGTGCCAGCAGTTTTCATTTCAGCAATCAGCCCCAGCATTTT.